This TCR beta chain was obtained from a study of blood T cell repertoires in COVID-19. Study-level information: Both acute and convalescent COVID-19 samples were obtained from the United States, Italy and Spain.

Only in-frame clones appear in the TCRdb table, and some are missing; sequencing was by immunoSEQ multiplex PCR. This sample has 300,000 to 400,000 clones, with 80% to 90% found just once. The germline gives CDR1 LNHDA, CDR2 SQIVND (reference sequence). This CDR3 region has 13 residues. V was shortened by 3 bases and J by 11 bases, with 16 bases between the two germline ends. The receptor comes from a woman aged 60 to 75 with COVID-19, enrolled during active disease. The chain couples TRBV19 to TRBJ1-1, with TRBD1 as a possible D gene (6 bases). The material sequenced was peripheral blood. The CDR3 reads CASSIPTGHRAFF. The CDR3, as DNA: TGTGCCAGTAGTATCCCGACAGGCCATCGGGCTTTCTTT.